What follows describes a single TCR beta chain. Antigen unknown. The data were produced by immunoSEQ multiplex PCR, yet TCRdb's version contains in-frame clones alone and is incomplete. The sample yields about 75,000 clones, around four fifths seen once. The data stem from a study of CD4 T cell repertoires in COVID-19. As for the study in general: After less than twelve days of IL-2 expansion, CFSE-low cells were relabeled and restimulated with other coronavirus spikes. Findings and limits, study-wide: Suggested intraclonal diversification: top SARS-CoV-2-reactive clonotypes appeared in two or three memory subsets. SARS-CoV and/or HKU1 spike cultures shared between roughly 6.5 and 28% of SARS-CoV-2 clonotypes.

Between the trimmed V and J ends, which lost 6 bases and 0 bases, there was a span of 17 bases. The V gene's germline CDR1 is SNHLY and CDR2 FYNNEI. This CDR3 has 16 amino acids. Samples came from patients recovered from mild-to-severe COVID-19. The sequences come from CD4+ T cells from peripheral blood, collected after recovery from COVID-19. The V gene is TRBV2, the J gene TRBJ1-1, with D tentatively TRBD1 (5 bases). The receptor's source is a human donor who had COVID-19. The CDR3 coding sequence is TGTGCCAGCAGCCGGGGGGTTCAGAGGATGAACACTGAAGCTTTCTTT. Its protein product is CASSRGVQRMNTEAFF.